The T cell receptor beta chain under discussion was sequenced for a study of low-dose radiotherapy and immunotherapy resistance in tumors. This clonotype was detected many times. Germline V lookup: CDR1 SGHTA, CDR2 FQGNSA. The V and J ends lost 5 bases and 0 bases respectively, with 14 bases between them. The CDR3 is 17 residues long. First-strand cDNA used TRAV- and TRBV-specific primers, covering alpha and beta chains. Over approximately 20 PCR cycles, TCRs were amplified from a constant-region primer and V-primer adapter. In vitro transcription amplified isolated mRNA. TCRdb redid the calling of the reads with MiXCR, one entry per CDR3 protein. This table has tens of thousands of distinct CDR3 sequences, 18% appearing once. Time point here: before trial treatment. The donors, trial participants, received nivolumab, ipilimumab, aspirin, low-dose cyclophosphamide and low-dose radiotherapy. Solid tumors that lacked tumor-infiltrating lymphocytes and were advanced were present in eligible patients.

The clonotype comes from a male donor with prostate cancer. Sequenced material: PBMCs, taken before treatment. This chain connects TRBV7-2 to TRBJ1-6; D is perhaps TRBD1 (5 bases). The CDR3 loop reads CASSPRTPSSYNSPLHF. Written as DNA, the CDR3 is TGTGCCAGCAGCCCGCGGACACCTAGCTCCTATAATTCACCCCTCCACTTT. Full variable domain (remainder filled in from reference TRBV7-2 and TRBJ1-6): GAGVSQSPSNKVTEKGKDVELRCDPISGHTALYWYRQSLGQGLEFLIYFQGNSAPDKSGLPSDRFSAERTGGSVSTLTIQRTQQEDSAVYLCASSPRTPSSYNSPLHFGNGTRLTVT.